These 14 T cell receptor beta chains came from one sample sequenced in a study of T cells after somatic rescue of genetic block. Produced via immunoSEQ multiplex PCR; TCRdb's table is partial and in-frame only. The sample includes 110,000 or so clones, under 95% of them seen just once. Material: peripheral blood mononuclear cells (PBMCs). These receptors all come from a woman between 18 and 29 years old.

The chain's CDR3 is CASSELTGGGSPLHF. In DNA, the CDR3 is TGTGCCAGCAGTGAGCTGACAGGGGGGGGTTCACCCCTCCACTTT. The chain recombines TRBV2 with TRBJ1-6; 9 bases align to TRBD1. Trimming removed 3 bases from V and 9 bases from J; junction bases left unmatched: 6. Germline loops: CDR1 SNHLY, CDR2 FYNNEI. This CDR3 contains 15 residues. Based on the CDR3 plus reference TRBV2 and TRBJ1-6, the full variable domain is EPEVTQTPSHQVTQMGQEVILRCVPISNHLYFYWYRQILGQKVEFLVSFYNNEISEKSEIFDDQFSVERPDGSNFTLKIRSTKLEDSAMYFCASSELTGGGSPLHFGNGTRLTVT.

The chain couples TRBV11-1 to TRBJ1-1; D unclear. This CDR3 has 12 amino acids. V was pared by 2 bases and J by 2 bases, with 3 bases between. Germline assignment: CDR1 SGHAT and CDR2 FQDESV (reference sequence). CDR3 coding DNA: TGTGCCAGCAGCTTATCCAACACTGAAGCTTTCTTT. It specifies CASSLSNTEAFF.

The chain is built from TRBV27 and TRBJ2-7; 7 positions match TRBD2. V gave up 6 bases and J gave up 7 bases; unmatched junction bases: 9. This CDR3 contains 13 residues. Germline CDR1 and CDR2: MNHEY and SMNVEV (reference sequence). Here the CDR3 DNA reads TGTGCCAGCAGCCGGTGGGGGGGACGGGAGCAGTACTTC. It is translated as CASSRWGGREQYF.

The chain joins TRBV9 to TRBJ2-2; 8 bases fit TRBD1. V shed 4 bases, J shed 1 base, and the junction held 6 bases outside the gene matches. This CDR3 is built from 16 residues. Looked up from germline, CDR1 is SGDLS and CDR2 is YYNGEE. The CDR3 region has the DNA TGTGCCAGCAGCCACCCGGGGACAGGGAACACCGGGGAGCTGTTTTTT. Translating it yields CASSHPGTGNTGELFF.

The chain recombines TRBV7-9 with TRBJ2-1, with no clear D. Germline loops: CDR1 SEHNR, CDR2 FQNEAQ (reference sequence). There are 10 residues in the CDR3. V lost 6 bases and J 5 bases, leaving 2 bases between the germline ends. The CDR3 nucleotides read TGTGCCAGCAGTAACAATGAGCAGTTCTTC. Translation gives CASSNNEQFF.

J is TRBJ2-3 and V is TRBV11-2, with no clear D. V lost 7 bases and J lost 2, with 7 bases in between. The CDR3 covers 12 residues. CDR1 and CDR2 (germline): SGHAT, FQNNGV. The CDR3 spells CASTSHTDTQYF. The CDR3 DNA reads TGTGCCAGCACCTCCCACACAGATACGCAGTATTTT.

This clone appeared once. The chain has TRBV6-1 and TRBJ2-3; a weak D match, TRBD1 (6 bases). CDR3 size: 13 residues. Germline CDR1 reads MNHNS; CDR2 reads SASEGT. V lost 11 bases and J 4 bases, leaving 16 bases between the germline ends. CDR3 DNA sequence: TGTGCCGGGCAAGGGGGTTCGTCAGATACGCAGTATTTT. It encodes CAGQGGSSDTQYF.

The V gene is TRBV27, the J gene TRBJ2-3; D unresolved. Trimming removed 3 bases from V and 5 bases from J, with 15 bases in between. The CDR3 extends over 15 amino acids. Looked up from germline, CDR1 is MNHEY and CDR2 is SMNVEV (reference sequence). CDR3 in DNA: TGTGCCAGCAGTTTTTCCCAGCTTGGCGGAGATACGCAGTATTTT. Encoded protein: CASSFSQLGGDTQYF.

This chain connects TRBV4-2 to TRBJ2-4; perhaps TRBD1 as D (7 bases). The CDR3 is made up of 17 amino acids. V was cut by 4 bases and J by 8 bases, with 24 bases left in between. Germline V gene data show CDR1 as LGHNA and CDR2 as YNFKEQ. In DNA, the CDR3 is TGTGCCAGCAGCCGGCAGGGACAGAGCCTGGAGGGAGACATTCAGTACTTC. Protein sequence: CASSRQGQSLEGDIQYF.

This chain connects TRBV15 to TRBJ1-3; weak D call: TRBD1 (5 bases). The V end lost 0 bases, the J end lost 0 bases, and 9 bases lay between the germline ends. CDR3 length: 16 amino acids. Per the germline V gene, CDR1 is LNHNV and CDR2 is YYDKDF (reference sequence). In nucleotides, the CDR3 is TGTGCCACCAGCAGAGATATGAGGGGCTCTGGAAACACCATATATTTT. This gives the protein CATSRDMRGSGNTIYF.

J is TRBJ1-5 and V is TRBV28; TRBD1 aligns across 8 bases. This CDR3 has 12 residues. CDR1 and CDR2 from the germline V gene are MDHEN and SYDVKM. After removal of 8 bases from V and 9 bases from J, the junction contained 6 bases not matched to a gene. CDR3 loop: CASETGERPQHF. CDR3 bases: TGTGCCAGCGAGACAGGGGAAAGGCCCCAGCATTTT.

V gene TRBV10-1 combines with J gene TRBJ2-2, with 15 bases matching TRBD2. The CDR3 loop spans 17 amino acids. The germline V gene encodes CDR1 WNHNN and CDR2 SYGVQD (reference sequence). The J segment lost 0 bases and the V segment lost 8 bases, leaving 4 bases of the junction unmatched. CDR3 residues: CASPGLAGGPNTGELFF. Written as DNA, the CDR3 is TGCGCCAGCCCTGGACTAGCGGGGGGGCCGAACACCGGGGAGCTGTTTTTT.

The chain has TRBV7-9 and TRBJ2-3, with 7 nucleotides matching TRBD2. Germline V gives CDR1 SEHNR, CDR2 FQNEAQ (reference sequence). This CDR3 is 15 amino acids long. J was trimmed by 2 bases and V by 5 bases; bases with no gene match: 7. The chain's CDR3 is CASSLSSGYTDTQYF. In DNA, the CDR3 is TGTGCCAGCAGCCTTTCTAGCGGATACACAGATACGCAGTATTTT.

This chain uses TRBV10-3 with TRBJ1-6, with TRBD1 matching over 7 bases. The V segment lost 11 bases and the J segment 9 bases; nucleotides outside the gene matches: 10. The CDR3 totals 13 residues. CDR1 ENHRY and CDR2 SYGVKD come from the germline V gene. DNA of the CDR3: TGTGCCTCCTACAGGGGAATTGGTTCACCCCTCCACTTT. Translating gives CASYRGIGSPLHF.